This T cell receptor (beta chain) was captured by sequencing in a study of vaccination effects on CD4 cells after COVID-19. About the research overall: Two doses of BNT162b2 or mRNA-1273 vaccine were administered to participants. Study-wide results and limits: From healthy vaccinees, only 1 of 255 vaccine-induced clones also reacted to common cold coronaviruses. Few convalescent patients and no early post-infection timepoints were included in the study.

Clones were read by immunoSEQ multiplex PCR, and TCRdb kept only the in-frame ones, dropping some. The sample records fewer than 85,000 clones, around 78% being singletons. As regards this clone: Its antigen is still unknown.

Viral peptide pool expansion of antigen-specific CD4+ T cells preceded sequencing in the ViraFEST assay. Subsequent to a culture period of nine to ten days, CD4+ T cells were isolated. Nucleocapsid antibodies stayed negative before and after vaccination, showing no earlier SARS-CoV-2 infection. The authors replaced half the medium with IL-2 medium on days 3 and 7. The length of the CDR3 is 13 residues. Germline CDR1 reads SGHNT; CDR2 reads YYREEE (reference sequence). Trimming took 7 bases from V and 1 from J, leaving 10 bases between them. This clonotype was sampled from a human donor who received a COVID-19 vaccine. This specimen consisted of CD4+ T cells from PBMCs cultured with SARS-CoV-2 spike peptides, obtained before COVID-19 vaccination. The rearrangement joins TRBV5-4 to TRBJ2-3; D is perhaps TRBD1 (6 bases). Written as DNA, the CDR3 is TGTGCCAGCTTTTACAGGGGCACAGATACGCAGTATTTT. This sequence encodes CASFYRGTDTQYF.